This T cell receptor (beta chain) originates from a study of shared clonotypes between healthy human individuals (dated by TCRdb to the early 2020s). Study-level background: The cohort included a few men and two women between 18 and 49 years of age. Per donor, three plates each were used for CD4 naive and CD4 memory, two for CD8 naive, and one for CD8 memory. The study deeply sequenced blood TCR repertoires of about 5 healthy adults to estimate repertoire size and the extent of clonotype sharing between individuals. To increase sequencing depth and limit assay-specific biases, TCR repertoire library preparation and sequencing were carried out by different laboratories using diverse techniques. Leukapheresis yielded between about 0.85 and 9.5 billion PBMCs per donor.

A word on this clone: What antigen it recognizes has not been identified. No much larger clone is present one base from it, and per-base qualities are unavailable.

Summary of the overall study and its limitations: Even with the large sequencing depth, rarefaction of the sorted-subset datasets indicated that sequencing was incomplete. Clonotypes shared by all four sorted-subset donors showed higher generation probabilities than non-shared clonotypes. Sharing across several donors was observed for around 5% of naive CD4, under 4% of naive CD8, over 2% of memory CD4, and roughly 0.4% of memory CD8 clonotypes. Sampling was limited to blood, and TCR repertoires in tissue likely differ from TCR repertoires in blood. Naive subsets generally had larger estimated clonotype richness than memory subsets. Pairwise subsampling led to the expectation that sequencing depth would affect the degree of clonotype sharing among donors. The small number of donors limited the genetic and exposure-history diversity represented.

Trimming at the junction amounts to 0 bases on V and 6 bases on J, and the germline ends lie 10 bases apart. The CDR3 runs 14 residues from the cysteine to the phenylalanine. Only the CDR3 region is kept as DNA, spanning 42 bases read in frame from base 1. The CDR1 and CDR2 encoded by the germline V gene are SGHVS and FNYEAQ. Healthy HIV-negative adults with no recently reported acute infections or vaccinations were included as donors. Every donor was a Caucasian adult residing in Nashville, Tennessee, USA. CD4+ T cells were enriched by magnetic negative selection; naive cells were then positively selected on CD45RA, and the negative fraction formed the memory subset. Blood was obtained by leukapheresis, after which PBMCs were separated by Ficoll-Histopaque density gradient centrifugation and cryopreserved in liquid nitrogen vapor phase. Purity and quantity of every magnetically sorted T cell population were checked by analytical flow cytometry. Each sorted fraction had its genomic DNA isolated and then quantified by UV absorbance on a Nanodrop 2000c.

Using the deep immunoSEQ assay, TCR CDR3 regions were amplified from genomic DNA by multiplex PCR. For each cell subset, the extracted genomic DNA was distributed evenly across all wells of several immunoSEQ 96-well plates, and each plate served as one replicate. For sorted subsets, approximately 200 ng of genomic DNA, equivalent to around 29,000 T cell genomes, went into each replicate PCR. Purified libraries were quantified with a Qubit 3.0 fluorometer, sized on a Bioanalyzer 2100, and re-quantified with the KAPA Library Quantification kit. A separate single-read 150-cycle Illumina NextSeq 550 flow cell was used to sequence each immunoSEQ 96-well plate. Per the original workflow: The immunoSEQ output contained only junctional sequences without quality scores, so filtering could not match that applied to full-length reads. To assign V/J genes and CDR3, sequences were annotated against IMGT germline references using PyIR, a Python wrapper for IgBLAST v1.9. Reads with weak V/J assignments (E-value above 1e-6), missing CDR3, stop codons, out-of-frame junctions, or ambiguous translated residues were removed. V3J clonotypes were defined as sequences sharing the same inferred V gene, J gene, and CDR3 amino acid sequence. Percentage overlap between repertoires was computed as shared unique clonotypes divided by the size of the smaller repertoire. Three approaches were used to assess repertoire richness: RTK rarefaction, the Chao1 estimator, and Recon v2.1 estimates of unobserved clonotypes. Generation probabilities were computed with OLGA for all TCRbeta clonotypes obtained by the gDNA method from several donors. What TCRdb holds here is the immuneACCESS table cut down to in-frame rearrangements. Part of the clones is not present; checked against another copy, under half of the missing clones reflect an unresolved V gene, and the others are unexplained. For V, J and clone size, that table is used; D and trimming come from the DNA. In all, the sample holds about 1 million clones, and around 76% of those were seen once. Together, the top ten hold approximately 1.5% of the sample.

The receptor comes from a man younger than 35 in good health. The sequenced material came from memory CD4+ T cells sorted from blood. This specimen's cell subset or site label, interpreted: CD45RA-negative fraction. The V and J genes are TRBV7-6 and TRBJ2-3; TRBD2 is a possible D gene, resting on 5 matching bases. The DNA reads as follows: TGTGCCAGCAGCTTAGCGGACTGGGCCGATACGCAGTATTTT. This is translated as CASSLADWADTQYF.